Detailed here is one T cell receptor beta chain. Libraries were prepared by immunoSEQ multiplex PCR; TCRdb keeps only in-frame clonotypes and omits some of them. This sample yields about 150,000 clones, of which 80% to 90% are seen a single time; 7.3% belongs to the top ten. The data were obtained in a study of blood T cell repertoires in COVID-19. Study summary: Samples came from the United States, Italy and Spain, spanning acute and convalescent COVID-19.

Germline CDR1 and CDR2: SGHTA and FQGNSA. The V end was cut by 5 bases, the J end by 0 bases, with 11 bases between. CDR3 length: 15 amino acids. V gene TRBV7-2 combines with J gene TRBJ1-3, with D hard to call. This TCR came from a man aged 50-60 years who had recovered from COVID-19. Source material: PBMCs or T cells enriched from blood (not recorded which). The CDR3 here is CASSDNSYSGNTIYF. The CDR3 coding sequence is TGTGCCAGCAGCGACAACAGCTACTCTGGAAACACCATATATTTT.